A selection of T cell receptor beta chains follows, all from one sample in a study of blood T cell repertoires in COVID-19. The table came from immunoSEQ multiplex PCR; TCRdb's copy has only in-frame clones and leaves some out. The sample shows roughly 180,000 clones, 79% of them seen only once. What was sequenced was peripheral blood. The receptors stem from a man aged 60-69 years with active or convalescent COVID-19. The conserved cysteine and the conserved F or W are not part of the CDR3 here. Only part of the rows carry a size: once, few, many, or a class if the clone is expanded.

size,V,J,CDR3
once,TRBV5-4,TRBJ1-1,ASSNTVNTEAF
.,TRBV5-1,TRBJ1-1,ASSLWGDPTEAF
.,TRBV6-5,TRBJ1-1,ASSPRGGEAF
.,TRBV2,TRBJ2-5,ASRLTSGRSQETQY
.,TRBV7-2,TRBJ2-7,ASSLPSGTVSNEQY
.,TRBV11-2,TRBJ2-7,ASRRAGGGAEQY
.,TRBV2,TRBJ2-3,ASTQGRSPDTQY
.,TRBV9,TRBJ2-7,ASSLTGDSSSYEQY
.,TRBV2,TRBJ1-6,ASSVRGESPLH
.,TRBV20-1,TRBJ1-1,SASGVNTEAF
.,TRBV28,TRBJ2-7,ASSFASVSAYEQY
.,TRBV5-6,TRBJ2-1,ASSLELRGNEQF
.,TRBV4-1,TRBJ2-1,ASSQDPGAYNEQF
.,TRBV5-1,TRBJ2-5,ASSLGQFQETQY
.,TRBV18,TRBJ1-2,ASSPNRDSYGYT
.,TRBV6-5,TRBJ2-5,ASSYEGVGQETQY
.,TRBV10-3,TRBJ1-1,AISEGEEAF
.,TRBV24-1,TRBJ2-5,ATSDPGGVQETQY
.,TRBV2,TRBJ1-1,ASTQSRGGNTEAF
.,TRBV23-1,TRBJ2-7,ASSPSASGPYEQY
.,TRBV3-1/TRBV3-2,TRBJ1-3,ASSQRGTLSGNTIY
.,TRBV5-1,TRBJ2-1,ASSLLAGYNEQF
.,TRBV6-5,TRBJ2-7,ASRRTGAYEQY
.,TRBV10-3,TRBJ2-7,AISGGQGADEQY
.,TRBV5-5,TRBJ1-2,ASSLTDRGHGYT
.,TRBV29-1,TRBJ2-3,SVPRVDTQY
.,TRBV29-1,TRBJ2-3,SVESGFTDTQY
.,TRBV18,TRBJ1-4,ASSPPGQNEKLF
.,TRBV28,TRBJ2-1,ASRDTSASSYNEQF
.,TRBV3-1/TRBV3-2,TRBJ2-2,ASSQDNRGYTGELF
.,TRBV11-3,TRBJ1-1,ASSSQGGDTEAF
.,TRBV7-2,TRBJ1-1,ASSLLPGNTEAF
.,TRBV5-5,TRBJ1-2,ASSLYGGTNYGYT
.,TRBV28,TRBJ2-3,ASSVRTGRGADTQY
.,TRBV9,TRBJ2-2,ASSPLGRETGELF
.,TRBV7-9,TRBJ2-7,ASSFYDRGTYEQY